A selection of T cell receptor beta chains follows, all from one sample in a study of chemoradiotherapy in HPV16-positive cancers. Clones were sequenced by immunoSEQ multiplex PCR, and TCRdb holds only the in-frame ones, with some missing. The table records 750 to 1,000 clones, about nine tenths of them present only once. Sample: tumor tissue, taken from a patient who underwent chemoradiotherapy. Receptor source: a human donor with HPV-associated anogenital cancer. The CDR3 runs from the conserved cysteine through the conserved F or W. D genes are given only for firm matches. Clone size appears in some rows only: once, few, many, or a class for an expanded clone.

d_gene: -; v_gene: TRBV9; j_gene: TRBJ1-2; abundance: -; CDR3aa: CASSVAVQGPYGYTF; CDR3nt: TGTGCCAGCAGCGTAGCTGTACAGGGACCCTATGGCTACACCTTC
d_gene: TRBD1; v_gene: TRBV6-5; j_gene: TRBJ2-4; abundance: -; CDR3aa: CASSLTYRGQNIQYF; CDR3nt: TGTGCCAGCAGCCTTACGTACAGGGGCCAAAACATTCAGTACTTC
d_gene: TRBD1; v_gene: TRBV28; j_gene: TRBJ1-5; abundance: -; CDR3aa: CASSLLRTGNQPQHF; CDR3nt: TGTGCCAGCAGTCTTCTACGGACAGGGAATCAGCCCCAGCATTTT
d_gene: -; v_gene: TRBV7-2; j_gene: TRBJ2-1; abundance: -; CDR3aa: CASSLGLPPNEQFF; CDR3nt: TGTGCCAGCAGCTTAGGACTCCCCCCCAATGAGCAGTTCTTC
d_gene: -; v_gene: TRBV6-5; j_gene: TRBJ1-1; abundance: -; CDR3aa: CASSLTLNTEAFF; CDR3nt: TGTGCCAGCAGCCTGACACTCAACACTGAAGCTTTCTTT
d_gene: -; v_gene: TRBV7-9; j_gene: TRBJ2-7; abundance: -; CDR3aa: CASSRDLKPYEQYF; CDR3nt: TGTGCCAGCAGCCGGGACCTTAAACCCTACGAGCAGTACTTC
d_gene: TRBD1; v_gene: TRBV7-9; j_gene: TRBJ2-2; abundance: -; CDR3aa: CASPRDRAAGELFF; CDR3nt: TGTGCCAGCCCTAGGGACAGGGCGGCCGGGGAGCTGTTTTTT
d_gene: -; v_gene: TRBV18; j_gene: TRBJ1-1; abundance: few; CDR3aa: CASSLRGGRPEAFF; CDR3nt: TGTGCCAGCTCACTAAGAGGGGGTAGACCTGAAGCTTTCTTT
d_gene: -; v_gene: TRBV2; j_gene: TRBJ1-1; abundance: -; CDR3aa: CASSEQVNTEAFF; CDR3nt: TGTGCCAGCAGTGAACAGGTGAACACTGAAGCTTTCTTT
d_gene: -; v_gene: TRBV7-2; j_gene: TRBJ1-5; abundance: -; CDR3aa: CASSRQFNQPQHF; CDR3nt: TGTGCCAGCAGCCGCCAATTCAATCAGCCCCAGCATTTT
d_gene: TRBD2; v_gene: TRBV10-2; j_gene: TRBJ2-1; abundance: -; CDR3aa: CASRLAGGPVNEQFF; CDR3nt: TGCGCCAGCAGACTAGCGGGGGGGCCGGTCAATGAGCAGTTCTTC
d_gene: -; v_gene: TRBV20-1; j_gene: TRBJ1-1; abundance: large; CDR3aa: CSARVNTEAFF; CDR3nt: TGCAGTGCTAGAGTAAACACTGAAGCTTTCTTT
d_gene: TRBD1; v_gene: TRBV14; j_gene: TRBJ1-2; abundance: -; CDR3aa: CASSPQTGGGYGYTF; CDR3nt: TGTGCCAGCAGCCCCCAGACAGGGGGCGGGTATGGCTACACCTTC
d_gene: -; v_gene: TRBV5-6; j_gene: TRBJ1-2; abundance: once; CDR3aa: CASSFTDLYGYTF; CDR3nt: TGTGCCAGCAGCTTCACGGACCTCTATGGCTACACCTTC
d_gene: TRBD2; v_gene: TRBV28; j_gene: TRBJ2-3; abundance: -; CDR3aa: CASSSRLAGEVATQYF; CDR3nt: TGTGCCAGCAGTTCGCGACTAGCGGGGGAAGTAGCTACGCAGTATTTT
d_gene: TRBD2; v_gene: TRBV18; j_gene: TRBJ2-5; abundance: -; CDR3aa: CASSRRTSGGTDQETQYF; CDR3nt: TGTGCCAGCTCGCGAAGGACTAGCGGGGGGACCGACCAAGAGACCCAGTACTTC
d_gene: TRBD2; v_gene: TRBV5-4; j_gene: TRBJ2-3; abundance: few; CDR3aa: CASSILAGAHTDTQYF; CDR3nt: TGTGCCAGCAGCATACTAGCGGGGGCCCACACAGATACGCAGTATTTT
d_gene: TRBD1; v_gene: TRBV2; j_gene: TRBJ1-1; abundance: once; CDR3aa: CASSDNRGNTEAFF; CDR3nt: TGTGCCAGCAGTGATAACAGGGGGAACACTGAAGCTTTCTTT
d_gene: -; v_gene: TRBV9; j_gene: TRBJ2-7; abundance: -; CDR3aa: CASSVSSLSPVAEQYF; CDR3nt: TGTGCCAGCAGCGTTTCGTCCCTAAGCCCAGTAGCGGAGCAGTACTTC
d_gene: TRBD1; v_gene: TRBV6-4; j_gene: TRBJ2-1; abundance: -; CDR3aa: CASSEGQGAGNEQFF; CDR3nt: TGTGCCAGCAGTGAGGGACAGGGGGCCGGCAATGAGCAGTTCTTC
d_gene: -; v_gene: TRBV30; j_gene: TRBJ2-3; abundance: -; CDR3aa: CAWKGTGTDTQYF; CDR3nt: TGTGCCTGGAAGGGGACCGGCACAGATACGCAGTATTTT
d_gene: -; v_gene: TRBV6-5; j_gene: TRBJ1-5; abundance: -; CDR3aa: CASSSGAFQPQHF; CDR3nt: TGTGCCAGCAGTTCGGGGGCCTTCCAGCCCCAGCATTTT
d_gene: -; v_gene: TRBV30; j_gene: TRBJ1-1; abundance: -; CDR3aa: CAWSVRGRGSNTEAFF; CDR3nt: TGTGCCTGGAGTGTAAGGGGGAGGGGATCGAACACTGAAGCTTTCTTT
d_gene: -; v_gene: TRBV7-3; j_gene: TRBJ2-5; abundance: -; CDR3aa: CASSLIGGETQYF; CDR3nt: TGTGCCAGCAGCTTAATTGGGGGCGAGACCCAGTACTTC
d_gene: -; v_gene: TRBV5-1; j_gene: TRBJ1-1; abundance: -; CDR3aa: CASSLAGASAAFF; CDR3nt: TGCGCCAGCAGCTTGGCAGGGGCCAGCGCAGCTTTCTTT
d_gene: -; v_gene: TRBV5-1; j_gene: TRBJ1-5; abundance: once; CDR3aa: CASRPGTGGNQPQHF; CDR3nt: TGCGCCAGCAGACCAGGGACGGGCGGCAATCAGCCCCAGCATTTT
d_gene: TRBD1; v_gene: TRBV13; j_gene: TRBJ2-5; abundance: -; CDR3aa: CASSLGGTGNQETQYF; CDR3nt: TGTGCCAGCAGCTTAGGCGGGACAGGGAACCAAGAGACCCAGTACTTC
d_gene: -; v_gene: TRBV7-9; j_gene: TRBJ1-1; abundance: once; CDR3aa: CASSLDRTARTFF; CDR3nt: TGTGCCAGCAGCTTAGATCGGACAGCTCGAACTTTCTTT
d_gene: -; v_gene: TRBV7-9; j_gene: TRBJ2-7; abundance: -; CDR3aa: CASSQRSYEQYF; CDR3nt: TGTGCCAGCAGCCAAAGATCCTACGAGCAGTACTTC
d_gene: -; v_gene: TRBV29-1; j_gene: TRBJ2-7; abundance: -; CDR3aa: CSVESRREGEQYF; CDR3nt: TGCAGCGTTGAGAGTCGGCGTGAAGGCGAGCAGTACTTC
d_gene: -; v_gene: TRBV5-1; j_gene: TRBJ2-3; abundance: once; CDR3aa: CASKLDAHTDTQYF; CDR3nt: TGCGCCAGCAAACTGGATGCACACACAGATACGCAGTATTTT
d_gene: -; v_gene: TRBV25-1; j_gene: TRBJ1-6; abundance: -; CDR3aa: CASSLRAGDLTLHF; CDR3nt: TGTGCCAGCAGCCTCCGGGCAGGGGATTTGACCCTCCACTTT
d_gene: -; v_gene: TRBV7-7; j_gene: TRBJ2-5; abundance: once; CDR3aa: CASSLASTQETQYF; CDR3nt: TGTGCCAGCAGCTTAGCTTCGACCCAAGAGACCCAGTACTTC
d_gene: TRBD1; v_gene: TRBV5-1; j_gene: TRBJ1-6; abundance: -; CDR3aa: CASSRGQGARNSPLHF; CDR3nt: TGCGCCAGCAGCCGCGGACAGGGGGCTAGAAATTCACCCCTCCACTTT
d_gene: -; v_gene: TRBV11-2; j_gene: TRBJ2-3; abundance: -; CDR3aa: CASSWTGTRLTDTQYF; CDR3nt: TGTGCCAGCAGCTGGACCGGGACAAGACTCACAGATACGCAGTATTTT
d_gene: TRBD1; v_gene: TRBV14; j_gene: TRBJ1-4; abundance: -; CDR3aa: CASSRTGTVLGKLFF; CDR3nt: TGTGCCAGCAGCCGGACCGGGACAGTGCTCGGGAAACTGTTTTTT
d_gene: -; v_gene: TRBV4-3; j_gene: TRBJ1-6; abundance: -; CDR3aa: CASSQDLSTGTSLFYNSPLHF; CDR3nt: TGCGCCAGCAGCCAAGATCTATCGACCGGGACCTCACTATTTTATAATTCACCCCTCCACTTT
d_gene: -; v_gene: TRBV23-1; j_gene: TRBJ1-6; abundance: -; CDR3aa: CASSHREESSYNSPLHF; CDR3nt: TGCGCCAGCAGTCATCGGGAGGAAAGCTCCTATAATTCACCCCTCCACTTT
d_gene: TRBD1; v_gene: TRBV6-1; j_gene: TRBJ1-3; abundance: -; CDR3aa: CASSGGSTGAGNTIYF; CDR3nt: TGTGCCAGCAGTGGTGGAAGTACAGGGGCTGGAAACACCATATATTTT
d_gene: -; v_gene: TRBV10-2; j_gene: TRBJ1-1; abundance: -; CDR3aa: CASSEEVMNTEAFF; CDR3nt: TGCGCCAGCAGTGAGGAGGTGATGAACACTGAAGCTTTCTTT
d_gene: -; v_gene: TRBV5-4; j_gene: TRBJ2-4; abundance: -; CDR3aa: CASSLEGAKNIQYF; CDR3nt: TGTGCCAGCAGCTTGGAGGGGGCCAAAAACATTCAGTACTTC
d_gene: TRBD1; v_gene: TRBV30; j_gene: TRBJ1-2; abundance: -; CDR3aa: CAWSRVTGVYGYTF; CDR3nt: TGTGCCTGGAGTCGGGTGACAGGGGTCTATGGCTACACCTTC
d_gene: TRBD1; v_gene: TRBV2; j_gene: TRBJ1-2; abundance: -; CDR3aa: CASSVRQGDPGYTF; CDR3nt: TGTGCCAGCAGTGTGAGACAGGGGGATCCTGGCTACACCTTC
d_gene: -; v_gene: TRBV7-9; j_gene: TRBJ1-1; abundance: -; CDR3aa: CASSTFGDTEAFF; CDR3nt: TGTGCCAGCAGCACCTTTGGGGACACTGAAGCTTTCTTT
d_gene: -; v_gene: TRBV28; j_gene: TRBJ1-5; abundance: -; CDR3aa: CASSQFEKGPQHF; CDR3nt: TGTGCCAGCAGTCAGTTTGAAAAGGGACCCCAGCATTTT
d_gene: -; v_gene: TRBV6-5; j_gene: TRBJ2-7; abundance: -; CDR3aa: CASSKGVGSYEQYF; CDR3nt: TGTGCCAGCAGTAAGGGAGTAGGGTCCTACGAGCAGTACTTC
d_gene: TRBD1; v_gene: TRBV29-1; j_gene: TRBJ1-2; abundance: -; CDR3aa: CSVQTGANYGYTF; CDR3nt: TGCAGCGTTCAGACAGGGGCTAACTATGGCTACACCTTC
d_gene: -; v_gene: TRBV30; j_gene: TRBJ1-2; abundance: -; CDR3aa: CAWSTLGGYGYTF; CDR3nt: TGTGCCTGGAGTACTCTGGGGGGCTATGGCTACACCTTC
d_gene: -; v_gene: TRBV4-2; j_gene: TRBJ2-3; abundance: -; CDR3aa: CASSRDLAILDTQYF; CDR3nt: TGTGCCAGCAGTAGGGATTTGGCTATCCTGGATACGCAGTATTTT
d_gene: TRBD1; v_gene: TRBV23-1; j_gene: TRBJ2-7; abundance: -; CDR3aa: CASTQRDRGREQYF; CDR3nt: TGCGCCAGCACTCAACGGGACAGGGGACGCGAGCAGTACTTC
d_gene: TRBD2; v_gene: TRBV30; j_gene: TRBJ2-5; abundance: -; CDR3aa: CAWSTSGQTQYF; CDR3nt: TGTGCCTGGAGCACTAGCGGACAGACCCAGTACTTC
d_gene: -; v_gene: TRBV11-2; j_gene: TRBJ1-2; abundance: -; CDR3aa: CASSLGAGYYGYTF; CDR3nt: TGTGCCAGCAGCTTAGGGGCAGGGTACTATGGCTACACCTTC
d_gene: -; v_gene: TRBV28; j_gene: TRBJ2-2; abundance: once; CDR3aa: CASSTATANTGELFF; CDR3nt: TGTGCCAGCAGTACGGCTACAGCGAACACCGGGGAGCTGTTTTTT
d_gene: TRBD1; v_gene: TRBV30; j_gene: TRBJ1-2; abundance: -; CDR3aa: CAWSSNRGDGYTF; CDR3nt: TGTGCCTGGAGTTCTAACAGGGGGGATGGCTACACCTTC
d_gene: -; v_gene: TRBV5-1; j_gene: TRBJ2-2; abundance: -; CDR3aa: CASSPNTNTGELFF; CDR3nt: TGCGCCAGCAGCCCTAATACGAACACCGGGGAGCTGTTTTTT